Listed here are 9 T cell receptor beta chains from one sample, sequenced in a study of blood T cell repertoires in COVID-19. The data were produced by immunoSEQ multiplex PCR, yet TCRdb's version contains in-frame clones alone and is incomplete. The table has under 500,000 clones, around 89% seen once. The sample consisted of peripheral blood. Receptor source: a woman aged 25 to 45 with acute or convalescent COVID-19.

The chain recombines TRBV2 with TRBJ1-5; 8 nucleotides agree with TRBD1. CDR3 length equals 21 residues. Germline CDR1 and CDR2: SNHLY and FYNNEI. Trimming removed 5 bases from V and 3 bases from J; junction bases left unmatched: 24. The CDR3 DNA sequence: TGTGCCAGCAGTCATGATAGGGGTCAGGGGGCCTGGCTGCATACCAATCAGCCCCAGCATTTT. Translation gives CASSHDRGQGAWLHTNQPQHF.

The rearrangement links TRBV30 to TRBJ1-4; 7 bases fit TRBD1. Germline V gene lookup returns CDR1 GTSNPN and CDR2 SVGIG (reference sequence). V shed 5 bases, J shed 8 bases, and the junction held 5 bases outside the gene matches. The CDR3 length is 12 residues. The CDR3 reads CAWEPRGEKLFF. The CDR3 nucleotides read TGTGCCTGGGAACCCAGGGGGGAAAAACTGTTTTTT.

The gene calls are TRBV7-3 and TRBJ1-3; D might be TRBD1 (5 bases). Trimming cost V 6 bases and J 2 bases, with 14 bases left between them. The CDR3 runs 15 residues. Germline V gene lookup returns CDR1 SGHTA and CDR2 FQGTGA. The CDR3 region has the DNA TGTGCCAGCAGTCGCCGGGGGGGAGCTGGAAACACCATATATTTT. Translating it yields CASSRRGGAGNTIYF.

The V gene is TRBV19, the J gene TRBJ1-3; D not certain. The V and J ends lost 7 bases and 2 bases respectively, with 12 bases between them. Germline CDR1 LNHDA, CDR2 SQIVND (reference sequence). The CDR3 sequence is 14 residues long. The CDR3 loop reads CASTRGSAGNTIYF. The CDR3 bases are TGTGCCAGTACCCGGGGATCGGCTGGAAACACCATATATTTT.

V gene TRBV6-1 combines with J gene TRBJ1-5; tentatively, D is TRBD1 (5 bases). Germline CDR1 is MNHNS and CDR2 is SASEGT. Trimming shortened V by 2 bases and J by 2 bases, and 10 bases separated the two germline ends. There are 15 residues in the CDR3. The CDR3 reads CASSEQGWGNQPQHF. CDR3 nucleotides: TGTGCCAGCAGTGAACAGGGATGGGGCAATCAGCCCCAGCATTTT.

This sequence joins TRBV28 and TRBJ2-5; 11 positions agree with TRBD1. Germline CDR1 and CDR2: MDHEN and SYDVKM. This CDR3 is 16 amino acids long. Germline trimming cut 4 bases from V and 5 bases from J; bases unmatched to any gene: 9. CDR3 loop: CASSSGQGAVGETQYF. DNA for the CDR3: TGTGCCAGCAGTTCCGGACAGGGGGCAGTTGGGGAGACCCAGTACTTC.

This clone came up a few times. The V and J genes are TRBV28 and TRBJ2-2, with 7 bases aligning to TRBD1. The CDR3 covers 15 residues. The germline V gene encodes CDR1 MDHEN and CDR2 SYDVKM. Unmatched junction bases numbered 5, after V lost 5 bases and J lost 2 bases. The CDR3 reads CASSPGTENTGELFF. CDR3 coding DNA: TGTGCCAGCAGTCCCGGGACAGAAAACACCGGGGAGCTGTTTTTT.

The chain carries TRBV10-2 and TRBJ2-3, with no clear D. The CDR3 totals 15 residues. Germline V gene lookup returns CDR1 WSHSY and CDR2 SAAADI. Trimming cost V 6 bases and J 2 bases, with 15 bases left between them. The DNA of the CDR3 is TGCGCCAGCAGCGTACAGAATCCTTACACAGATACGCAGTATTTT. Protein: CASSVQNPYTDTQYF.

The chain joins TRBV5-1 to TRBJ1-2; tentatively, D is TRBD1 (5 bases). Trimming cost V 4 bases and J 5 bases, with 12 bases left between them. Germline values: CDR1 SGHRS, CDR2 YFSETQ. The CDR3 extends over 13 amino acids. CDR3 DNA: TGCGCCAGCAGCCCAGGGTATCGGTATGGCTACACCTTC. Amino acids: CASSPGYRYGYTF.